This TCR beta chain was recorded in a study of radiotherapy plus CTLA-4 blockade in lung cancer. Study-level results: Reportedly, early blood T cell clone dynamics best predicted response, with interferon-beta. TCR clones of tumor origin grew in blood after radiotherapy plus ipilimumab.

The method was immunoSEQ multiplex PCR; TCRdb's version includes in-frame clones alone and lacks a portion of them. The data show about 88,000 clones, roughly 70% seen once. With 3 bases removed from V and 4 bases from J, the gap between germline ends came to 6 bases. Germline V CDR1 and CDR2: SGHAT, FQNNGV. The CDR3 contains 12 residues. Regarding this clone: Its antigen remains unidentified.

Chemo-refractory metastatic non-small-cell lung cancer patients received focal radiation with ipilimumab CTLA-4 blockade. The source material was peripheral blood, sampled from a patient treated with radiotherapy plus ipilimumab. The receptor was isolated from a human donor with non-small cell lung cancer that progressed on radiotherapy plus ipilimumab. The genes are TRBV11-2 and TRBJ1-2; D is ambiguous. The CDR3 protein is CASSFSTYGYTF. The CDR3 bases are TGTGCCAGCAGCTTCTCCACCTATGGCTACACCTTC. Based on the CDR3 plus reference TRBV11-2 and TRBJ1-2, the full variable domain is EAGVAQSPRYKIIEKRQSVAFWCNPISGHATLYWYQQILGQGPKLLIQFQNNGVVDDSQLPKDRFSAERLKGVDSTLKIQPAKLEDSAVYLCASSFSTYGYTFGSGTRLTVV.